These T cell receptor beta chains were read from a single sample in a study of T cells in Graves' hyperthyroidism and ophthalmopathy. TCRdb called the multiplex PCR reads again in MiXCR, with one record for every CDR3 protein. The sample has 600,000 to 700,000 distinct CDR3 sequences; 14% to 15% are singletons. Sequenced material: blood. Receptors originate from a woman between 40 and 55 years old with Graves' ophthalmopathy. The CDR3 runs from the conserved cysteine through the conserved F or W. A D gene is named only where the DNA matches it firmly. Size values are once, few and many counts, or a class for expanded clones, and some rows have none.

CDR3aa	CDR3nt	d_gene	v_gene	j_gene	abundance
CSARDTSAQNTGELFF	TGCAGTGCTAGAGACACTAGCGCGCAAAACACCGGGGAGCTGTTTTTT	TRBD2	TRBV20-1	TRBJ2-2	many
CASSHADLNTGELFF	TGTGCCAGCAGCCACGCAGACTTGAACACCGGGGAGCTGTTTTTT	.	TRBV7-3	TRBJ2-2	.
CASSLTLPETQYF	TGTGCCAGCAGCTTAACACTCCCAGAGACCCAGTACTTC	.	TRBV11-2	TRBJ2-5	.
CASSGAAIGLAKNIQYF	TGTGCCAGCAGTGGAGCGGCAATCGGTCTAGCCAAAAACATTCAGTACTTC	.	TRBV27	TRBJ2-4	few
CASRLGQWNSPLHF	TGTGCCAGCAGACTGGGACAGTGGAATTCACCCCTCCACTTT	TRBD1	TRBV27	TRBJ1-6	many
CSARPGGRGDEQYF	TGCAGTGCTAGACCCGGGGGGAGGGGGGACGAGCAGTACTTC	.	TRBV20-1	TRBJ2-7	.
CASGREQDSGGYTF	TGTGCCAGCGGCCGTGAACAGGACTCGGGTGGCTACACCTTC	.	TRBV11-1	TRBJ1-2	many
CASSPRRGDYGYTF	TGTGCCAGCAGTCCTCGGCGGGGGGACTATGGCTACACCTTC	.	TRBV12-3/TRBV12-4	TRBJ1-2	many
CASSAGQGWLYEQYF	TGTGCCAGCAGTGCAGGACAGGGTTGGCTCTACGAGCAGTACTTC	TRBD1	TRBV28	TRBJ2-7	many
CASSSRPGFSEQYF	TGTGCCAGCAGCTCTCGACCGGGGTTTAGCGAGCAGTACTTC	.	TRBV11-3	TRBJ2-7	few
CASSLDYTTGVNGYTF	TGTGCCAGCAGCTTAGATTATACGACAGGGGTAAATGGCTACACCTTC	TRBD1	TRBV11-2	TRBJ1-2	many
CASSIGLAGVGRETQYF	TGTGCCAGTAGTATCGGACTAGCGGGAGTCGGGCGAGAGACCCAGTACTTC	TRBD2	TRBV19	TRBJ2-5	many
CASSIEEGQGTFF	TGTGCCAGTAGTATAGAGGAGGGACAGGGGACTTTCTTT	TRBD1	TRBV19	TRBJ1-1	many
CASSLGGATGELFF	TGTGCCAGCAGCTTAGGCGGAGCCACCGGGGAGCTGTTTTTT	.	TRBV7-8	TRBJ2-2	many
CASSVVSTGELFF	TGTGCCAGCAGCGTAGTCAGCACCGGGGAGCTGTTTTTT	.	TRBV9	TRBJ2-2	many
CSAPGTADETQYF	TGCAGTGCCCCCGGGACAGCGGATGAGACCCAGTACTTC	TRBD1	TRBV20-1	TRBJ2-5	many
CASSQNPGELFF	TGTGCCAGCAGCCAAAACCCCGGGGAGCTGTTTTTT	.	TRBV3-1	TRBJ2-2	few
CASSYSWIHGNTIYF	TGTGCCAGCAGTTACTCTTGGATACATGGAAACACCATATATTTT	.	TRBV6-5	TRBJ1-3	many
CASRRTGECAFF	TGTGCCAGCAGGCGGACAGGGGAGTGTGCTTTCTTT	TRBD1	TRBV6-1	TRBJ1-1	few
CASSVPGTGEGGYTF	TGTGCCAGCAGTGTGCCCGGGACAGGGGAAGGCGGCTACACCTTC	TRBD1	TRBV28	TRBJ1-2	many
CASRSSAVYTF	TGTGCCAGCAGGTCATCAGCCGTCTACACCTTC	.	TRBV2	TRBJ1-2	many
CASTGQWDLAKNIQYF	TGTGCCAGCACCGGACAGTGGGATTTAGCCAAAAACATTCAGTACTTC	.	TRBV12-3/TRBV12-4	TRBJ2-4	many
CASSLARDRPSYEQYF	TGTGCCAGCAGCTTAGCTAGGGACAGGCCCTCCTACGAGCAGTACTTC	TRBD1	TRBV7-7	TRBJ2-7	many
CASSRQGPGSNQPQHF	TGTGCCAGTAGTAGACAGGGGCCAGGGAGCAATCAGCCCCAGCATTTT	TRBD1	TRBV19	TRBJ1-5	.
CASSEGGARSRNSPLHF	TGTGCCAGCAGTGAAGGTGGGGCGCGATCGAGGAATTCACCCCTCCACTTT	.	TRBV6-1	TRBJ1-6	many
CASSFYRDRGHEQYF	TGTGCCAGCAGCTTCTACCGGGACAGGGGCCACGAGCAGTACTTC	TRBD1	TRBV7-9	TRBJ2-7	.
CSAKRPGSGQETQYF	TGCAGTGCTAAAAGGCCTGGGTCGGGGCAAGAGACCCAGTACTTC	.	TRBV20-1	TRBJ2-5	.
CASSLYGGLPNQPQHF	TGTGCCAGCAGTTTATACGGGGGCCTCCCTAATCAGCCCCAGCATTTT	.	TRBV28	TRBJ1-5	many
CASGHETYEQYF	TGTGCCAGCGGCCATGAGACTTACGAGCAGTACTTC	.	TRBV11-2	TRBJ2-7	many
CASSYSGRRDEQYF	TGTGCCAGCAGTTACAGTGGGAGGCGAGACGAGCAGTACTTC	.	TRBV6-5	TRBJ2-7	many
CASSLPGYGGYTF	TGTGCCAGCAGCTTACCAGGGTACGGCGGCTACACCTTC	.	TRBV7-2	TRBJ1-2	many
CASSAWDSSTDTQYF	TGTGCCAGCAGCGCCTGGGACTCTAGCACAGATACGCAGTATTTT	.	TRBV9	TRBJ2-3	many
CASSPSGTGGTEAFF	TGTGCCAGCAGTCCCTCCGGGACAGGGGGCACTGAAGCTTTCTTT	TRBD1	TRBV18	TRBJ1-1	many